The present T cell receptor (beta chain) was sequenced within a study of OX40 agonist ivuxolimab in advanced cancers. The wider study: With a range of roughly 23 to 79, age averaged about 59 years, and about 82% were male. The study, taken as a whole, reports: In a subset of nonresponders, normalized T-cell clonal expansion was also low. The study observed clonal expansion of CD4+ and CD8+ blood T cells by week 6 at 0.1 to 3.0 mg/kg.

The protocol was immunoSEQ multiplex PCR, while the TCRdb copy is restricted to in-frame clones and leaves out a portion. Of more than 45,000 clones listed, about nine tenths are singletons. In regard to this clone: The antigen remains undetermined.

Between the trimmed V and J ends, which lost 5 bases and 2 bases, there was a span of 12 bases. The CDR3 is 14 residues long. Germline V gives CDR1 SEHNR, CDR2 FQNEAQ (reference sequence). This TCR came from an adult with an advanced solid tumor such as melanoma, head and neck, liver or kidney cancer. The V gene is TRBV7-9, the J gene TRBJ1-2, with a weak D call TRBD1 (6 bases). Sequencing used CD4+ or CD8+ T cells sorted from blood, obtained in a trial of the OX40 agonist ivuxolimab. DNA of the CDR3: TGTGCCAGCAGCCCACCAGGGGTGAACTATGGCTACACCTTC. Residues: CASSPPGVNYGYTF.